The rows below give T cell receptor beta chains drawn from one sample of a study of CD8+CD57+ T cells in acquired aplastic anemia. TCRdb used MiXCR to reprocess the reads, holding one entry per CDR3 protein. Of under 200,000 distinct CDR3 sequences in the sample, 40% to 60% were seen once. The sequencing input was sorted CD4+, CD8+, or CD8+CD57+ T cells (not recorded which) from PBMCs. The origin of the receptors is a human donor with aplastic anemia. Both conserved end residues are part of each CDR3. D genes are given only for firm matches. Size tells how often a clone was seen (once, few, many) or the class of an expanded clone, and some rows leave it out.

>TRBJ2-7|many|TRBV5-4|TRBD1
TGTGCCAGCACCTCAGAGACAGGGTCGTCCTACGAGCAGTACTTC
CASTSETGSSYEQYF
>TRBJ1-2|few|TRBV24-1|-
TGTGCCACCAGTGCTGGGACATCAGATGGCTACACCTTC
CATSAGTSDGYTF
>TRBJ2-7|-|TRBV27|TRBD1
TGTGCCAGCAGTTTATCTCAGGGGGCATCTAGCTACGAGCAGTACTTC
CASSLSQGASSYEQYF
>TRBJ2-1|few|TRBV4-2|TRBD2
TGTGCCAGCAGCCCGGAGCGGGGGGGGTACAATGAGCAGTTCTTC
CASSPERGGYNEQFF
>TRBJ2-1|-|TRBV10-3|-
TGTGCCATCAGTGATGGGCTCTCCCATGAGCAGTTCTTC
CAISDGLSHEQFF
>TRBJ1-2|-|TRBV7-2|-
TGTGCCAGCTTCCCCCATATTGGGGTAGGCTATGGCTACACCTTC
CASFPHIGVGYGYTF
>TRBJ2-3|-|TRBV7-2|-
TGTGCCAGCAGCTTCGGGCAGGGCACAGATACGCAGTATTTT
CASSFGQGTDTQYF
>TRBJ2-7|-|TRBV6-1|TRBD2
TGTGCCACCCTGGGACTAGCGGGAGACGAGCAGTACTTC
CATLGLAGDEQYF
>TRBJ1-1|many|TRBV2|-
TGTGCCAGCAGTGATCGAGGCCGGGGGGAAGCTTTCTTT
CASSDRGRGEAFF
>TRBJ2-3|-|TRBV15|TRBD2
TGTGCCACCAGCAGAGTTGGACTAGCGGGTAGCACAGATACGCAGTATTTT
CATSRVGLAGSTDTQYF
>TRBJ1-5|-|TRBV2|-
TGTGCCAGCAACATACAGGGTTTCCCCAATCAGCCCCAGCATTTT
CASNIQGFPNQPQHF
>TRBJ2-7|many|TRBV11-3|-
TGTGCCAGCAGCTTAGACGGGCGCTACTACTACGAGCAGTACTTC
CASSLDGRYYYEQYF
>TRBJ1-2|-|TRBV29-1|-
TGCAGCGTCGGGGACCGACCGGGCTACACCTTC
CSVGDRPGYTF
>TRBJ2-7|-|TRBV2|TRBD1
TGTGCCAGGACGGACGGGACAGGCAGCTACGAGCAGTACTTC
CARTDGTGSYEQYF
>TRBJ2-7|-|TRBV7-2|-
TGTGCCAGCAGCTTTGCGCGGTCCTACGAGCAGTACTTC
CASSFARSYEQYF
>TRBJ1-5|-|TRBV29-1|-
TGCAGCGTGACTGTGGGAGGGGAACAGCCCCAGCATTTT
CSVTVGGEQPQHF
>TRBJ2-1|few|TRBV4-1|TRBD2
TGCGCCAGCAGCCAAGGCCGGTTTGGGGGCGGGAGGGCCAACGATGAGCAGTTCTTC
CASSQGRFGGGRANDEQFF
>TRBJ2-5|-|TRBV24-1|-
TGTGCCACCAGTCTCGCAGTAGATGGGGAAGAGACCCAGTACTTC
CATSLAVDGEETQYF
>TRBJ1-2|-|TRBV7-9|-
TGTGCCAGCAGCTTAGGGGTTGAGTATGGCTACACCTTC
CASSLGVEYGYTF
>TRBJ2-7|-|TRBV20-1|-
TGCAGTGCTAGACGGAGCGGGGGACAGGAAGCCTTC
CSARRSGGQEAF
>TRBJ2-7|-|TRBV7-2|TRBD1
TGTGCCAGCACTACGGGACAGGGCTACGAGCAGTACTTC
CASTTGQGYEQYF
>TRBJ2-3|-|TRBV11-2|TRBD2
TGTGCCAGCAGCGCCTGGACGACTAGCGGGAGGTCCACAGATACGCAGTATTTT
CASSAWTTSGRSTDTQYF
>TRBJ2-1|-|TRBV15|TRBD2
TGTGCCACCAGGGCTAGCGGGAACAATGAGCAGTTCTTC
CATRASGNNEQFF
>TRBJ1-1|-|TRBV10-3|-
TGTGCCATCAGTGACCAGGGTTCTGAAGCTTTCTTT
CAISDQGSEAFF
>TRBJ2-1|-|TRBV5-1|-
TGCGCCAGCAGCTTGGCTCCAGGGTATTCCTACAATGAGCAGTTCTTC
CASSLAPGYSYNEQFF
>TRBJ1-2|-|TRBV14|TRBD1
TGTGCCAGCAGCCCGCGGGACAGGGTAGCCTATGGCTACACCTTC
CASSPRDRVAYGYTF
>TRBJ2-7|-|TRBV5-1|TRBD1
TGCGCCAGCAGCTCTAACAGGGGCAGCTCCTACGAGCAGTACTTC
CASSSNRGSSYEQYF
>TRBJ2-5|-|TRBV15|-
TGTGCCACCAGCAGTTACGTGCAGGGCCTACAAGAGACCCAGTACTTC
CATSSYVQGLQETQYF
>TRBJ2-3|few|TRBV2|-
TGTGCCAGCAGTGAAGTAAGCACAGATACGCAGTATTTT
CASSEVSTDTQYF
>TRBJ2-7|many|TRBV12-3/TRBV12-4|-
TGTGCCAGCAGTTTGAGGCAGGGCCTACGGGAGCAGTACTTC
CASSLRQGLREQYF
>TRBJ2-7|-|TRBV3-1|-
TGTGCCAGCAGCCCCTGGGACATGGCATTCCACGAGCAGTACTTC
CASSPWDMAFHEQYF
>TRBJ2-7|-|TRBV7-2|-
TGTGCCAGCAGCTTCGGGCGCCCCTACGAGCAGTACTTC
CASSFGRPYEQYF
>TRBJ1-5|once|TRBV9|TRBD1
TGTGCCAGCAGCGTGAACAGGGGCGATCAGCCCCAGCATTTT
CASSVNRGDQPQHF
>TRBJ2-7|few|TRBV6-5|TRBD2
TGTGCCAGCAGTCTTAGAGAGCTGGTAGCGGGGTCTAACGAGCAGTACTTC
CASSLRELVAGSNEQYF
>TRBJ2-5|-|TRBV2|-
TGTGCCAGCCAAGGGGTGGAGACCCAGTACTTC
CASQGVETQYF
>TRBJ2-7|-|TRBV7-6|TRBD1
TGTGCCAGCACCTCCAGGGACAGCTACGAGCAGTACTTC
CASTSRDSYEQYF
>TRBJ2-7|-|TRBV7-9|TRBD2
TGTGCCAGCAGCTTGGGACTAGCGGACCCTTACTTC
CASSLGLADPYF
>TRBJ1-2|many|TRBV2|-
TGTGCCAGCACCCCAGACTATGGGGATAACTATGGCTACACCTTC
CASTPDYGDNYGYTF
>TRBJ2-2|many|TRBV20-1|-
TGCAGTGCTAGTCCTCCGGACGCGAACACCGGGGAGCTGTTTTTT
CSASPPDANTGELFF
>TRBJ1-4|-|TRBV10-1|TRBD1
TGCGCCAGCCCCGTGGGACAGGGGAGGGATGAAAAACTGTTTTTT
CASPVGQGRDEKLFF
>TRBJ1-1|-|TRBV11-2|-
TGTGCCAGCAGCTTAGATGGGACCTACAGGGTTACCGGGTCTGAAGCTTTCTTT
CASSLDGTYRVTGSEAFF
>TRBJ2-2|many|TRBV5-4|TRBD1
TGTGCCAGCAGCTCGGGACAGGGGGCCGGGGAGCTGTTTTTT
CASSSGQGAGELFF
>TRBJ1-1|many|TRBV6-5|TRBD1
TGTGCCAGCAGTTACACCCGACAGGGCGAGAACACTGAAGCTTTCTTT
CASSYTRQGENTEAFF
>TRBJ2-3|-|TRBV10-1|TRBD2
TGCGCCAGCATCAAGCGGGGTAACACAGATACGCAGTATTTT
CASIKRGNTDTQYF
>TRBJ1-5|many|TRBV6-1|TRBD1
TGTGCCAGCAGTAGGGACAGCCCGAACTACTATAGCAATCAGCCCCAGCATTTT
CASSRDSPNYYSNQPQHF
>TRBJ2-1|once|TRBV25-1|TRBD2
TGTGCCAGCAGTTCGAAACAAGGGACAGCCGGGACTAGCGGTACCTACGAGCAGTTCTTC
CASSSKQGTAGTSGTYEQFF
>TRBJ1-1|-|TRBV15|-
TGTGCCACCAGCAGAGATCACGGCAGTGAAGCTTTCTTT
CATSRDHGSEAFF
>TRBJ1-5|-|TRBV4-2|TRBD1
TGTGCCAGCAGCCACTCTCAGGACAGGGATGGTCAGCCCCAGCATTTT
CASSHSQDRDGQPQHF
>TRBJ2-7|-|TRBV7-9|-
TGTGCCAGCAGCCCACGGGGCGGCGAAAGGGAGCAGTACTTC
CASSPRGGEREQYF
>TRBJ1-2|many|TRBV30|-
TGTGCCTGGAGCCACTCGGTCACGAGCTACACCTTC
CAWSHSVTSYTF
>TRBJ1-1|-|TRBV25-1|-
TGCGCCAGCAGTGAGGGGCAGAACACTGAAGCTTTCTTT
CASSEGQNTEAFF
>TRBJ2-2|-|TRBV15|-
TGTGCCACCAGCAGAAACCAGGGTACTGGGGAGCTGTTTTTT
CATSRNQGTGELFF
>TRBJ2-7|many|TRBV9|TRBD1
TGTGCCAGCAGCGGATGGACAGGGGAGGACGAGCAGTACTTC
CASSGWTGEDEQYF
>TRBJ1-3|many|TRBV5-1|-
TGCGCCACAAAAGAAACAGGGTTATCTGGAAACACCATATATTTT
CATKETGLSGNTIYF
>TRBJ1-2|-|TRBV10-3|TRBD1
TGTGCCATCAGTAGACAGGGGGCTAACTATGGCTGCACCTTC
CAISRQGANYGCTF
>TRBJ1-2|few|TRBV7-9|-
TGTGCCAGCAGCCACGGGGTTGGTGGCTACACCTTC
CASSHGVGGYTF
>TRBJ1-1|-|TRBV14|-
TGTGCCAGCAGCCAAACAGGGTCGGGCACTGAAGCTTTCTTT
CASSQTGSGTEAFF